The 13 T cell receptor beta chains given below trace back to one sample, sequenced in a study of T cell changes during pregnancy in multiple sclerosis. Sequenced by immunoSEQ multiplex PCR; TCRdb stores in-frame clones only, minus some. The repertoire holds roughly 80,000 clones, with around 92% as singletons. The sample consisted of peripheral blood, taken before pregnancy. These receptors originate from a female donor with multiple sclerosis, enrolled in a pregnancy study.

The chain has TRBV18 and TRBJ1-5, with 9 bases aligning to TRBD1. The CDR3 contains 17 residues. V was clipped by 3 bases and J by 5 bases; unmatched bases: 11. The germline gives CDR1 KGHSH, CDR2 LQKENI. The CDR3 loop is CASSPIAGQGGDQPQHF. For the CDR3, the DNA is TGTGCCAGCTCACCGATAGCGGGACAGGGAGGGGATCAGCCCCAGCATTTT. The complete variable domain, with remaining parts taken from reference TRBV18 and TRBJ1-5, reads NAGVMQNPRHLVRRRGQEARLRCSPMKGHSHVYWYRQLPEEGLKFMVYLQKENIIDESGMPKERFSAEFPKEGPSILRIQQVVRGDSAAYFCASSPIAGQGGDQPQHFGDGTRLSIL.

V and J are TRBV30 and TRBJ1-2; 8 bases agree with TRBD1. The length of the CDR3 is 13 residues. Germline V lookup: CDR1 GTSNPN, CDR2 SVGIG (reference sequence). V lost 2 bases, J lost 8 bases, and 7 bases stayed unmatched. CDR3 in DNA: TGTGCCTGGAGTCCCGACAGGGGAGAGGGCTACACCTTC. It yields the protein CAWSPDRGEGYTF.

The chain has TRBV18 and TRBJ2-1, with 7 positions matching TRBD2. V lost 2 bases and J lost 6; bases outside the gene matches: 10. Germline-derived CDR1 and CDR2 are KGHSH and LQKENI. This CDR3 comprises 16 residues. CDR3 DNA sequence: TGTGCCAGCTCACCAAAACTAGCGAGATCGGCCAATGAGCAGTTCTTC. Amino acid sequence: CASSPKLARSANEQFF.

This clone was seen a single time. The chain is built from TRBV10-3 and TRBJ2-1; 9 nucleotides line up with TRBD2. J gave up 2 bases and V 10 bases, and 12 bases lay outside the gene matches. There are 16 residues in the CDR3. Germline V CDR1 and CDR2: ENHRY, SYGVKD. CDR3 protein: CATYSTSGDTYNEQFF. In DNA form, the CDR3 reads TGTGCCACTTACTCGACTAGCGGAGATACCTACAATGAGCAGTTCTTC.

The chain employs TRBV4-2 and TRBJ1-3; 8 nucleotides match TRBD1. CDR1 is LGHNA and CDR2 is YNFKEQ in the germline V gene. The CDR3 consists of 17 residues. The junction had 7 bases not matched to a gene; V was cut back by 0 bases and J by 3 bases. CDR3 bases: TGTGCCAGCAGCCAAGATCCCCGGACAGGGAATGGAAACACCATATATTTT. Its translation: CASSQDPRTGNGNTIYF.

This clone showed up just once. The chain uses TRBV7-2 and TRBJ2-3; TRBD2 matches 15 bases. With V trimmed by 0 bases and J by 3 bases, 4 bases remained unmatched. Germline V gene sequence: CDR1 SGHTA, CDR2 FQGNSA. The CDR3 is 18 amino acids. In DNA, the CDR3 is TGTGCCAGCAGCTTAGCGGGGACTAGCGGGAGGATTACAGATACGCAGTATTTT. The encoded protein is CASSLAGTSGRITDTQYF.

The chain is built from TRBV11-2 and TRBJ2-7; a weak D match, TRBD1 (8 bases). The germline V gene has CDR1 SGHAT and CDR2 FQNNGV. The V end lost 2 bases, the J end lost 5 bases, and 22 bases lay between the germline ends. The CDR3 has 17 amino acids. The CDR3, as DNA: TGTGCCAGCAGCTTAAGGAGGGGGGGGGACAGGAGAAACGAGCAGTACTTC. Translation: CASSLRRGGDRRNEQYF.

The chain couples TRBV28 to TRBJ2-3, with D hard to call. The germline V and J ends were trimmed by 5 bases and 4 bases, with 10 bases remaining between them. The germline gives CDR1 MDHEN, CDR2 SYDVKM. The CDR3 is made up of 13 amino acids. The CDR3 nucleotides read TGTGCCAGCAGTCCGATTATAGCAGATACGCAGTATTTT. This codes for CASSPIIADTQYF.

J is TRBJ2-3 and V is TRBV11-2; unclear D gene. CDR3 length: 17 residues. Germline CDR1 reads SGHAT; CDR2 reads FQNNGV. Trimming shortened V by 1 base and J by 0 bases, and 14 bases separated the two germline ends. In nucleotides, the CDR3 is TGTGCCAGCAGCTTAGTTGCGGCCTCGACTAGCACAGATACGCAGTATTTT. Translating gives CASSLVAASTSTDTQYF.

Only one count was recorded for this clone. The chain uses TRBV19 and TRBJ2-3, with TRBD1 matching 9 bases. Germline-derived CDR1 and CDR2 are LNHDA and SQIVND (reference sequence). The CDR3 sequence is 16 residues long. Trimming at V came to 5 bases and at J to 1 base, leaving 7 bases not matched to a gene. The CDR3 region is CASSSHRDRGTDTQYF. Here the CDR3 DNA reads TGTGCCAGTAGTTCACACCGGGACAGGGGCACAGATACGCAGTATTTT.

The table lists this clone with a count of one. The chain uses TRBV7-9 and TRBJ2-1; 8 nucleotides match TRBD2. Germline CDR1 is SEHNR and CDR2 is FQNEAQ (reference sequence). The CDR3 is 16 residues long. V was pared by 5 bases and J by 9 bases, with 15 bases of the junction left unmatched. The CDR3: CASSPRQGAGASEQFF. In DNA form, the CDR3 reads TGTGCCAGCAGCCCTCGCCAAGGAGCGGGAGCGAGTGAGCAGTTCTTC.

This clone was seen only a few times. This chain links TRBV5-4 with TRBJ2-1; 10 positions agree with TRBD2. Germline loops: CDR1 SGHNT, CDR2 YYREEE (reference sequence). The CDR3 totals 16 residues. J was trimmed by 3 bases and V by 0 bases; bases with no gene match: 3. For the CDR3, the DNA is TGTGCCAGCAGCTTGGAAATAGCGGGAGGCTACAATGAGCAGTTCTTC. It translates to CASSLEIAGGYNEQFF.

The chain has TRBV29-1 and TRBJ2-7; 7 bases are shared with TRBD1. CDR3 size: 14 residues. The V and J ends lost 4 bases and 3 bases, in that order; junction bases with no gene match: 9. CDR1 and CDR2 (germline): SQVTM, ANQGSEA. The chain's CDR3 is CSVGRDSRVYEQYF. In nucleotides, the CDR3 is TGCAGCGTTGGCAGGGACAGCCGAGTCTACGAGCAGTACTTC.